This T cell receptor (beta chain) is from a study of cytomegalovirus exposure and HLA in healthy donors. Whole-study context: Ancestry clustering placed around 81% of some 400 genotyped donors in the Caucasian-associated cluster. Study outcomes and limitations: Among TCR beta chains, those listed as cytomegalovirus-associated numbered over 150. The authors considered a cluster of highly shared sequence variants likely to be a sequencing artifact.

With respect to this clone: What it recognizes is unknown.

60 Vbeta and 13 Jbeta primers were used in PCR. Some clones are missing from TCRdb's copy, which holds only in-frame ones; the method was immunoSEQ multiplex PCR. Among about 180,000 clones, around 81% were seen once, and the ten largest hold approximately 5.1%. This CDR3 comprises 13 residues. Trimming pared 4 bases from V and 8 bases from J, leaving 17 bases between. Germline V CDR1 and CDR2: SQVTM, ANQGSEA. The clonotype was recovered from a man aged 40-49 years in good health and CMV-seronegative. Input material: PBMCs. The V and J genes are TRBV29-1 and TRBJ1-2; no definite D call. The CDR3 spells CSVGVRGLQGYTF. The CDR3, as DNA: TGCAGCGTTGGGGTGAGAGGGTTACAGGGCTACACCTTC. Variable domain in full (rest from reference TRBV29-1 and TRBJ1-2): SAVISQKPSRDICQRGTSLTIQCQVDSQVTMMFWYRQQPGQSLTLIATANQGSEATYESGFVIDKFPISRPNLTFSTLTVSNMSPEDSSIYLCSVGVRGLQGYTFGSGTRLTVV.